This T cell receptor beta chain originates from a study of blood T cell repertoires in COVID-19. Seattle patients were enrolled during active infection and followed longitudinally. Libraries were prepared by immunoSEQ multiplex PCR; TCRdb keeps only in-frame clonotypes and omits some of them. The table shows fewer than 400,000 clones, with roughly 91% occurring only once. Turning to this clone: Germline is not matched at one junction end, which may reflect a read error.

The source is a woman aged 30 to 39 with COVID-19, enrolled during active disease. Sequenced sample: peripheral blood.

CDR3 in amino acids: CAISGSTGTQYF. DNA for the CDR3: TGTGCCATCAGCGGTAGCACAGGTACGCAGTATTTT. The gene calls are TRBV10-3 and TRBJ2-3, with D tentatively TRBD1 (5 bases). The V gene's germline CDR1 is ENHRY and CDR2 SYGVKD. This CDR3 comprises 12 residues.